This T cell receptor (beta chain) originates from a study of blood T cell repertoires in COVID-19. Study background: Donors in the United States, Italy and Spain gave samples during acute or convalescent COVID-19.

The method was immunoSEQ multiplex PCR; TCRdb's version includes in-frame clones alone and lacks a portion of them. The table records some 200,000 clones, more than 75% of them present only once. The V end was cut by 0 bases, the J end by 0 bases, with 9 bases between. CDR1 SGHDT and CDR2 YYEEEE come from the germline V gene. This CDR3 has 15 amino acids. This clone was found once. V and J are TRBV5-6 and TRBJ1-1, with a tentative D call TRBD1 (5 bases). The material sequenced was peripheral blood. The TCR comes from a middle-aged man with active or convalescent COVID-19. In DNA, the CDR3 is TGTGCCAGCAGCTTGGTTAGACAGATGAACACTGAAGCTTTCTTT. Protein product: CASSLVRQMNTEAFF. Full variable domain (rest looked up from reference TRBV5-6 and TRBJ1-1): DAGVTQSPTHLIKTRGQQVTLRCSPKSGHDTVSWYQQALGQGPQFIFQYYEEEERQRGNFPDRFSGHQFPNYSSELNVNALLLGDSALYLCASSLVRQMNTEAFFGQGTRLTVV.